A single sample gave rise to the 27 T cell receptor beta chains below, sequenced in a study of blood T cell repertoires in COVID-19. The table came from immunoSEQ multiplex PCR; TCRdb's copy has only in-frame clones and leaves some out. The data contain some 530,000 clones, 70% to 90% of them singletons. The sequenced sample consisted of PBMCs or T cells enriched from blood (not recorded which). The receptors stem from a woman aged 55-75 years who had recovered from COVID-19.

V is TRBV2 and J is TRBJ1-4, with 11 nucleotides matching TRBD1. The CDR3 totals 15 residues. Per germline, CDR1 SNHLY and CDR2 FYNNEI. With V trimmed by 4 bases and J by 6 bases, 4 bases remained unmatched. This CDR3 reads CASSGMGQGDEKLFF. In DNA, the CDR3 is TGTGCCAGCAGTGGGATGGGACAGGGGGATGAAAAACTGTTTTTT.

A few counts support this clone. The chain has TRBV7-6 and TRBJ2-5, with 8 bases aligning to TRBD2. The trim removed 5 bases at V and 3 bases at J, leaving 11 bases unmatched. CDR1 is SGHVS, CDR2 FNYEAQ, per germline. CDR3 length equals 16 residues. The CDR3 here is CASSPTGGAGKETQYF. In DNA form, the CDR3 reads TGTGCCAGCAGCCCGACCGGGGGGGCGGGAAAAGAGACCCAGTACTTC.

The table lists this clone with a few counts. V gene TRBV6-5 combines with J gene TRBJ1-2; 12 bases are a match to TRBD1. Germline loops: CDR1 MNHEY, CDR2 SVGAGI. Trimming cost V 6 bases and J 2 bases; bases outside gene matches: 1. This CDR3 has 14 residues. The CDR3 bases are TGTGCCAGCAGGGGACAGGGGGCGAACTATGGCTACACCTTC. Protein: CASRGQGANYGYTF.

The rearrangement uses TRBV9 and TRBJ1-6, with D possibly matching TRBD1 (5 bases). This CDR3 has 13 residues. V was cut by 4 bases and J by 5 bases, with 7 bases left in between. CDR1 is SGDLS and CDR2 is YYNGEE in the germline V gene. DNA for the CDR3: TGTGCCAGCAGCCCGGGGGATAATTCACCCCTCCACTTT. Translated, it gives CASSPGDNSPLHF. The full variable domain, completed using reference TRBV9 and TRBJ1-6, is DSGVTQTPKHLITATGQRVTLRCSPRSGDLSVYWYQQSLDQGLQFLIQYYNGEERAKGNILERFSAQQFPDLHSELNLSSLELGDSALYFCASSPGDNSPLHFGNGTRLTVT.

The V call is TRBV7-2, the J call TRBJ2-2; D is perhaps TRBD1 (6 bases). The CDR3 is 15 residues long. Between the trimmed V and J ends, which lost 1 base and 8 bases, there was a span of 14 bases. Germline CDR1 SGHTA, CDR2 FQGNSA. As DNA, the CDR3 is TGTGCCAGCAGCTTAGGAACGGGGACATTTGGGGAGCTGTTTTTT. This gives the protein CASSLGTGTFGELFF. Variable domain in full (rest from reference TRBV7-2 and TRBJ2-2): GAGVSQSPSNKVTEKGKDVELRCDPISGHTALYWYRQSLGQGLEFLIYFQGNSAPDKSGLPSDRFSAERTGGSVSTLTIQRTQQEDSAVYLCASSLGTGTFGELFFGEGSRLTVL.

This chain connects TRBV5-1 to TRBJ1-6, with D perhaps matching TRBD1 (5 bases). Trimming took off 2 bases at V and 7 bases at J, with 10 bases between the two ends. The CDR3 extends over 14 amino acids. Per the germline V gene, CDR1 is SGHRS and CDR2 is YFSETQ. CDR3: CASSFQGENSPLHF. The DNA of the CDR3 is TGCGCCAGCAGCTTTCAGGGCGAGAATTCACCCCTCCACTTT.

This sequence joins TRBV3-1 (or the pseudogene TRBV3-2) and TRBJ2-3, with TRBD1 identical over 7 bases. The CDR3 loop spans 16 amino acids. The trim removed 5 bases at V and 3 bases at J, leaving 11 bases unmatched. Germline V gene data show CDR1 as LGHDT and CDR2 as YNNKEL (reference sequence). As DNA, the CDR3 is TGTGCCAGCAGCGAATCCGGGACAGCGGCAACAGATACGCAGTATTTT. Encoded protein: CASSESGTAATDTQYF.

The rearrangement joins TRBV19 to TRBJ1-1; the D gene is possibly TRBD1 (5 bases). CDR1 LNHDA and CDR2 SQIVND come from the germline V gene (reference sequence). V lost 8 bases, J lost 6 bases, and 13 bases lay in between. This CDR3 is built from 12 residues. Here the CDR3 reads CASWSRVSEAFF. In DNA, the CDR3 is TGTGCCAGTTGGAGCAGGGTCTCTGAAGCTTTCTTT.

The chain employs TRBV14 and TRBJ1-4; D is uncertain. The CDR3 length is 15 residues. Trimming removed 1 base at V and 5 bases at J, with 11 bases between. Germline V gene data show CDR1 as SGHDN and CDR2 as FVKESK. The CDR3 coding sequence is TGTGCCAGCAGCCAAGCCCGAGGAAGGAATGAAAAACTGTTTTTT. Translating it yields CASSQARGRNEKLFF.

The chain couples TRBV5-5 to TRBJ2-5; 13 positions match TRBD2. V shed 2 bases, J shed 12 bases, and the junction held 7 bases outside the gene matches. This CDR3 has 14 amino acids. Looked up from germline, CDR1 is SGHKS and CDR2 is YYEKEE (reference sequence). This CDR3 reads CASSFLLAGGYEYF. In DNA form, the CDR3 reads TGTGCCAGCAGCTTTCTACTAGCGGGGGGGTACGAGTACTTC.

J is TRBJ1-1 and V is TRBV5-6; no firm D call. Germline CDR1 SGHDT, CDR2 YYEEEE. This CDR3 comprises 13 residues. V was shortened by 2 bases and J by 6 bases, with 11 bases between the two germline ends. CDR3: CASSFGRTPEAFF. The CDR3 nucleotides are TGTGCCAGCAGCTTCGGACGGACTCCTGAAGCTTTCTTT.

J is TRBJ1-3 and V is TRBV18; the match to TRBD1 covers 9 bases. This CDR3 comprises 17 residues. Germline-derived CDR1 and CDR2 are KGHSH and LQKENI. J lost 5 bases, V lost 1 base, and 9 bases had no gene match. CDR3 sequence (DNA): TGTGCCAGCTCACCACTATCGGGACAGGGAGGGCGAAACACCATATATTTT. It specifies CASSPLSGQGGRNTIYF.

In its sample, this clone was seen once. The chain recombines TRBV11-2 with TRBJ1-3; D is possibly TRBD1 (6 bases). The CDR3 has 17 amino acids. Trimming cost V 0 bases and J 4 bases, with 16 bases left between them. Germline V gene lookup returns CDR1 SGHAT and CDR2 FQNNGV. Written as DNA, the CDR3 is TGTGCCAGCAGCTTAGATGTCCCCTACAGGGCCGGAAACACCATATATTTT. As protein: CASSLDVPYRAGNTIYF.

The sample holds one count of this clone. V gene TRBV30 combines with J gene TRBJ1-1, with 9 bases identical to TRBD1. Germline V gene sequence: CDR1 GTSNPN, CDR2 SVGIG (reference sequence). This CDR3 has 13 amino acids. V dropped 0 bases and J dropped 4; count of bases not matched to a gene: 0. CDR3 bases: TGTGCCTGGAGTGTACAGGGGGCCACTGAAGCTTTCTTT. It codes for CAWSVQGATEAFF.

This clone has more than one count but fewer than ten. The rearrangement links TRBV6-4 to TRBJ1-6; D gene ambiguous. Trimming took off 3 bases at V and 10 bases at J, with 16 bases between the two ends. Per germline, CDR1 MRHNA and CDR2 SNTAGT. The CDR3 has 15 amino acids. In DNA form, the CDR3 reads TGTGCCAGCAGTGATAACCCCGGTGGAGGGTCACCCCTCCACTTT. This sequence encodes CASSDNPGGGSPLHF.

In its sample, this clone was seen a few times. The rearrangement joins TRBV5-1 to TRBJ1-3, with 7 bases identical to TRBD1. J gave up 2 bases and V 4 bases, and 3 bases lay outside the gene matches. Per germline, CDR1 SGHRS and CDR2 YFSETQ. The CDR3 runs to 14 residues. The CDR3 loop is CASSTGQAGNTIYF. CDR3 coding DNA: TGCGCCAGCAGCACCGGACAGGCTGGAAACACCATATATTTT.

The V gene is TRBV15, the J gene TRBJ1-5; 10 nucleotides align to TRBD1. Germline V lookup: CDR1 LNHNV, CDR2 YYDKDF (reference sequence). This CDR3 is built from 16 residues. V dropped 3 bases and J dropped 3; count of bases not matched to a gene: 5. CDR3 in amino acids: CATSRGTGAPNQPQHF. CDR3 in DNA: TGTGCCACCAGCAGGGGGACAGGGGCACCCAATCAGCCCCAGCATTTT.

The chain employs TRBV5-6 and TRBJ1-2; 7 bases are shared with TRBD1. Trimming cost V 5 bases and J 8 bases; bases outside gene matches: 9. The CDR3 extends over 13 amino acids. Germline values: CDR1 SGHDT, CDR2 YYEEEE. CDR3: CASSSWTGWGYTF. CDR3 bases: TGTGCCAGCAGTTCCTGGACAGGATGGGGCTACACCTTC.

The genes are TRBV19 and TRBJ1-4; 8 bases map to TRBD1. CDR1 is LNHDA, CDR2 SQIVND, per germline (reference sequence). V was clipped by 6 bases and J by 1 base; unmatched bases: 22. CDR3 length equals 21 residues. Here the CDR3 reads CASRPGTGARLQLGTNEKLFF. CDR3 coding DNA: TGTGCCAGTAGGCCCGGGACAGGAGCGAGGTTGCAACTAGGAACTAATGAAAAACTGTTTTTT.

This chain uses TRBV5-1 with TRBJ2-7; D may be TRBD1 (5 bases). Germline V gene lookup returns CDR1 SGHRS and CDR2 YFSETQ. This CDR3 is 15 amino acids long. V lost 4 bases and J lost 1, with 15 bases in between. CDR3: CASSHGLAGSYEQYF. The CDR3 DNA follows: TGCGCCAGCAGCCATGGTTTAGCAGGGTCCTACGAGCAGTACTTC.

The chain couples TRBV30 to TRBJ1-1; no clear D. V lost 2 bases and J 0 bases, leaving 7 bases between the germline ends. The CDR3 runs to 13 residues. Germline V gives CDR1 GTSNPN, CDR2 SVGIG (reference sequence). The CDR3 spells CAWSRLLNTEAFF. The CDR3, as DNA: TGTGCCTGGAGTCGTCTATTGAACACTGAAGCTTTCTTT.

The J gene is TRBJ2-4, the V gene TRBV15; TRBD1 might be the D (5 bases). Germline V gene lookup returns CDR1 LNHNV and CDR2 YYDKDF (reference sequence). This CDR3 spans 16 amino acids. V lost 0 bases to trimming and J lost 3 bases, with 12 bases between them. CDR3 loop: CATSRDPGMGKNIQYF. The CDR3 nucleotides read TGTGCCACCAGCAGAGATCCAGGGATGGGCAAAAACATTCAGTACTTC.

This chain links TRBV10-3 with TRBJ1-2; 8 bases agree with TRBD1. The CDR3 spans 16 residues. V shed 2 bases, J shed 0 bases, and the junction held 5 bases outside the gene matches. Germline CDR1 is ENHRY and CDR2 is SYGVKD. CDR3 sequence (DNA): TGTGCCATCAGTGAGGCGCCGGGACAGGCTAACTATGGCTACACCTTC. This codes for CAISEAPGQANYGYTF.

The chain recombines TRBV10-3 with TRBJ2-7, with TRBD1 identical over 7 bases. Trimming removed 2 bases from V and 2 bases from J; junction bases left unmatched: 9. The CDR3 has 16 amino acids. CDR1 and CDR2 from the germline V gene are ENHRY and SYGVKD. CDR3: CAISEETGVNAYEQYV. As DNA, the CDR3 is TGTGCCATCAGTGAGGAAACAGGGGTAAATGCCTACGAGCAGTACGTC.

The chain combines TRBV27 with TRBJ1-6; TRBD1 is a possible D gene (6 bases). This CDR3 region has 17 residues. The germline gives CDR1 MNHEY, CDR2 SMNVEV (reference sequence). V was cut by 2 bases and J by 8 bases, with 19 bases left in between. The CDR3 region is CASSLTPQGPQDSPLHF. In DNA form, the CDR3 reads TGTGCCAGCAGTTTAACCCCTCAGGGGCCACAGGATTCACCCCTCCACTTT.

This clone was picked up one time. The rearrangement joins TRBV19 to TRBJ1-2, with a possible D match to TRBD1 (6 bases). Trimming pared 6 bases from V and 6 bases from J, leaving 17 bases between. Germline V gene data show CDR1 as LNHDA and CDR2 as SQIVND (reference sequence). The CDR3 is 14 amino acids. For the CDR3, the DNA is TGTGCCAGTAGGTCTCCGCCCGGGACAAATGGCTACACCTTC. Amino acids: CASRSPPGTNGYTF. Full variable domain (rest looked up from reference TRBV19 and TRBJ1-2): DGGITQSPKYLFRKEGQNVTLSCEQNLNHDAMYWYRQDPGQGLRLIYYSQIVNDFQKGDIAEGYSVSREKKESFPLTVTSAQKNPTAFYLCASRSPPGTNGYTFGSGTRLTVV.

This chain joins TRBV6-5 and TRBJ2-7; D may be TRBD1 (6 bases). The CDR3 sequence is 15 residues long. CDR1 and CDR2 (germline): MNHEY, SVGAGI. V was trimmed by 9 bases and J by 2 bases, leaving 20 bases between them. The CDR3 protein is CASTPRGTVTYEQYF. In nucleotides, the CDR3 is TGTGCCAGTACCCCAAGGGGGACGGTTACCTACGAGCAGTACTTC.